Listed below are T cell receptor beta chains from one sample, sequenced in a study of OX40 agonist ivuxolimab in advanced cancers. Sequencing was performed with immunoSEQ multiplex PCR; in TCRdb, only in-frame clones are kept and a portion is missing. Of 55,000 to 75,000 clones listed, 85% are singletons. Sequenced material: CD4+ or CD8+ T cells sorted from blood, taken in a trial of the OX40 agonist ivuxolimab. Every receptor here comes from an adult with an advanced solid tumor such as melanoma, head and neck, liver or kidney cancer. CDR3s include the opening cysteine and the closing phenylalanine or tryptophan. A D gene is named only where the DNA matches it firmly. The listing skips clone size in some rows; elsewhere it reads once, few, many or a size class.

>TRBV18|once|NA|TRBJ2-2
TGTGCCAGCTCACCCTCCCTCGGCGCCACCGGGGAGCTGTTTTTT
CASSPSLGATGELFF
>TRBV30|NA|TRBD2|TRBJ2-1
TGTGCCTGGAGTGTAGGACTAGCGGGGGAGCAGTTCTTC
CAWSVGLAGEQFF
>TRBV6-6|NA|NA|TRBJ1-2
TGTGCCAGCAGTTACTCTGGGGGTGGCTACACCTTC
CASSYSGGGYTF
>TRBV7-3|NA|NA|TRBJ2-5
TGTGCCAGCAGCAAAGGGGGAAGCGAGACCCAGTACTTC
CASSKGGSETQYF
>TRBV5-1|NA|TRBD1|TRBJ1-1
TGCGCCAGCAGTCACACGACAGGGGTGAACACTGAAGCTTTCTTT
CASSHTTGVNTEAFF
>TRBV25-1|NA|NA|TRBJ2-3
TGTGCCAGCTCCCGAGGAGTAGATACGCAGTATTTT
CASSRGVDTQYF
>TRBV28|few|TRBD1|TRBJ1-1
TGTGCCAGCAGGGTTGTACAGGGGGCAATGAACACTGAAGCTTTCTTT
CASRVVQGAMNTEAFF
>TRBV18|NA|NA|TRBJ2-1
TGTGCCGGCTCACCAGTTAGCTCCTACAATGAGCAGTTCTTC
CAGSPVSSYNEQFF
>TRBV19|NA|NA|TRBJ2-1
TGTGCCAGTAGCCCCGTGTACATGGGAGGGGGCTTGTGGAATGAGCAGTTCTTC
CASSPVYMGGGLWNEQFF
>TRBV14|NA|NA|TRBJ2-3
TGTGCCAGCAGCCAAGATCGGCAGGCAATCTCAGATACGCAGTATTTT
CASSQDRQAISDTQYF
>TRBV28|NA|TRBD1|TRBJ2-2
TGTGCCAGCAGTTTCGGACAGGTCGGCGCCGGGGAGCTGTTTTTT
CASSFGQVGAGELFF
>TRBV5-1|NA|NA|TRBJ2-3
TGCGCCAGCAGCACCCGGGGAGCCACAGATACGCAGTATTTT
CASSTRGATDTQYF
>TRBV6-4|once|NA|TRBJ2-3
TGTGCCAGCAGTAGGGCCGAGGGCACAGGGACGCAGTATTTT
CASSRAEGTGTQYF
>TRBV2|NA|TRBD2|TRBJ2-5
TGTGCCAGCGCGGGACTATCCTCTGTGGACCAGTACTTC
CASAGLSSVDQYF
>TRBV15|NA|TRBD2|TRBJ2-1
TGTGCCACCAGGCCTAGCGGGGGGGCTTTCAATGGGCAGTTCTTC
CATRPSGGAFNGQFF
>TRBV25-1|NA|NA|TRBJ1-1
TGTGCCAGCAGTGACCAGGGATATCGGAACACTGAAGCTTTCTTT
CASSDQGYRNTEAFF
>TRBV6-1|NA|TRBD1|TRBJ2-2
TGTGCCAGCAGGAAACAGGGGGGTGGCGGGGAGCTGTTTTTT
CASRKQGGGGELFF
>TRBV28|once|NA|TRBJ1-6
TGTGCCAGCAGCGGCCGAAGCTGGGTGAATTCACCCCTCCACTTT
CASSGRSWVNSPLHF
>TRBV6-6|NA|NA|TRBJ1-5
TGTGCCAGCAGTTACTCGAACCAGGCGGGTCAGCCCCAGCATTTT
CASSYSNQAGQPQHF
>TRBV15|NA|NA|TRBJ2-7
TGTGCCACCAGCAGATTTCAGGGGTCCGGCGAGCAGTACTTC
CATSRFQGSGEQYF
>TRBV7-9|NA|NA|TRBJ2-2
TGTGCCAGCAGCTTAGAGGGGAGTTTCACCGGGGAGCTGTTTTTT
CASSLEGSFTGELFF
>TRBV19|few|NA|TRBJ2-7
TGTGCCAGTAGTACGGCAATTACAGGACCACCCAGGGTCTACGAGCAGTACTTC
CASSTAITGPPRVYEQYF
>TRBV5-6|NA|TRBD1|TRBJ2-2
TGTGCCAGCAGCCCACCAGACAGGGGGAACACCGGGGAGCTGTTTTTT
CASSPPDRGNTGELFF
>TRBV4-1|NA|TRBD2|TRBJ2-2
TGCGCCAGCAGCCAAGAGTCTAGCGGGGGGGTATATTCCGGGGAGCTGTTTTTT
CASSQESSGGVYSGELFF
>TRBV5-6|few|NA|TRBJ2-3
TGTGCCAGCAGCGAGCTAGGACAGCCCCTTTCAGATACGCAGTATTTT
CASSELGQPLSDTQYF
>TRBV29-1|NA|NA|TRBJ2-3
TGCAGCGTTGATGGGGCAGGGCGAGTCGCAGATACGCAGTATTTT
CSVDGAGRVADTQYF
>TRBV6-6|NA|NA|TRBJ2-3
TGTGCCAGCAGTTACCGCAGCACTAGCACAGATACGCAGTATTTT
CASSYRSTSTDTQYF
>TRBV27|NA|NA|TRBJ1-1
TGTGCCAGCAGCCCTCTCCAGGGTAGTACTGAAGCTTTCTTT
CASSPLQGSTEAFF
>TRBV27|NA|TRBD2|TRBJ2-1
TGTGCCAGCAGTTTTTACAGAGCGGGGGCCGTTCTAAATGAGCAGTTCTTC
CASSFYRAGAVLNEQFF
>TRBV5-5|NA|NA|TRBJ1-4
TGTGCCAGCAGCTTGGCGCCCCCCGGGATGGGTGAAAAACTGTTTTTT
CASSLAPPGMGEKLFF
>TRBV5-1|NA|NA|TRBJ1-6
TGCGCCAGCAGCTTGGGGGACGGGCCTATTAATTCACCCCTCCACTTT
CASSLGDGPINSPLHF
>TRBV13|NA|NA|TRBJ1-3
TGTGCCAGCAGCTTAGCTCCAGGGGACTCTGGAAACACCATATATTTT
CASSLAPGDSGNTIYF
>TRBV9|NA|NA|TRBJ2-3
TGTGCCAGCAGCGTAGTCGGGAGTGTCACAGATACGCAGTATTTT
CASSVVGSVTDTQYF
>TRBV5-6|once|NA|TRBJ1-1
TGTGCCAGCAGCTTAAGATTCCAGGAACCCTACACTGAAGCTTTCTTT
CASSLRFQEPYTEAFF
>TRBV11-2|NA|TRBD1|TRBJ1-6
TGTGCCAGCAGATACGGACAGGGATATTCACCCCTCCACTTT
CASRYGQGYSPLHF
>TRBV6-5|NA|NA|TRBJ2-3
TGTGCCAGCATCTTGGGTCTAGCAGCAGATACGCAGTATTTT
CASILGLAADTQYF
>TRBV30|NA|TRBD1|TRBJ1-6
TGTGCCTGGAGCCAAACCCGAATTTTCGGGACAGGTAGCTCCTATAATTCACCCCTCCACTTT
CAWSQTRIFGTGSSYNSPLHF
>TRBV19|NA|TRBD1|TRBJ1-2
TGTGCCAGTAGGGGACAGGGGGAAAGTGGCTACACCTTC
CASRGQGESGYTF
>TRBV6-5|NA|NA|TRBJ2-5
TGTGCCAGCGGGAGAGGGCAGGAGACCCAGTACTTC
CASGRGQETQYF
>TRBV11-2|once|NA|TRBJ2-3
TGTGCCAGCAGCCCCGGGGTAGCAGAGGGCCTAGATACGCAGTATTTT
CASSPGVAEGLDTQYF
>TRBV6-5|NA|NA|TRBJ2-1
TGTGCCAGCAGTTCACCAGGGGAAGAGCAGTTCTTC
CASSSPGEEQFF
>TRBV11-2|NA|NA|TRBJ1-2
TGTGCCAGCAGCCGCGTAGGGGGAAGAGTTGGCTACACCTTC
CASSRVGGRVGYTF
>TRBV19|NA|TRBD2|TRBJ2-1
TGTGCCAGTAGTATCGCGGCTAGCGGGGGTTATGAGCAGTTCTTC
CASSIAASGGYEQFF
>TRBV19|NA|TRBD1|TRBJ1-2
TGTGCCAGTAGTTCGGGACAGGGGAGACACTATGGCTACACCTTC
CASSSGQGRHYGYTF
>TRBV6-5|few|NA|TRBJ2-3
TGTGCCAGCAAACCAGGGATTTTAGGAGATACGCAGTATTTT
CASKPGILGDTQYF
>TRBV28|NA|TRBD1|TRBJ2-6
TGTGCCAGCAGTTTGGGGGGACAGGGGGCGCTGGGGGCCAACGTCCTGACTTTC
CASSLGGQGALGANVLTF
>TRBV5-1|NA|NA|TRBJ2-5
TGCGCCAGCAGCTTGAGGCGAGCTGTCCAAGAGACCCAGTACTTC
CASSLRRAVQETQYF
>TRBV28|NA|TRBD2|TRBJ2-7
TGTGCCAGCAGCCCGATCCGGGGGGAGTTTTACGAGCAGTACTTC
CASSPIRGEFYEQYF
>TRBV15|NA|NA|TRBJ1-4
TGTGCCACCGCCGGGGACAAAAATGAAAAACTGTTTTTT
CATAGDKNEKLFF
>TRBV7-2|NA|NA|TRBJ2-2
TGTGCCAGCAGCTTAAGGAGCGGGCCGAACACCGGGGAGCTGTTTTTT
CASSLRSGPNTGELFF